This T cell receptor (beta chain) was observed in a study of radiation and T cells in renal cell carcinoma. The germline V gene encodes CDR1 WNHNN and CDR2 SYGVQD (reference sequence). This CDR3 has 14 residues. V was shortened by 4 bases and J by 8 bases, with 15 bases between the two germline ends. Produced via immunoSEQ multiplex PCR; TCRdb's table is partial and in-frame only. The sample holds approximately 31,000 clones, around 85% seen once. Time point described: blood 4 weeks post-SBRT, at nephrectomy. The treatment was: 15 Gy SBRT to primary tumor, nephrectomy 4 weeks later. Nephrectomy followed 15 Gy stereotactic body radiation by 4 weeks. This renal cell carcinoma was of the clear cell type. Notes on this clone: The antigen is unknown.

The study, taken as a whole, reports: Top tumor clonotypes rose in blood 2 weeks post-radiation, then contracted.

This chain links TRBV10-1 with TRBJ2-1; D is possibly TRBD1 or TRBD2 (5 bases each). The sample was blood, taken from a patient whose treatment included radiotherapy and nephrectomy. This sequence was found in a man aged 55 to 70 with renal cell carcinoma. CDR3: CASSAGPGLDEQFF. The CDR3 DNA reads TGCGCCAGCAGTGCGGGACCAGGGTTGGATGAGCAGTTCTTC.